This T cell receptor (beta chain) was profiled in a study of OX40 agonist ivuxolimab in advanced cancers. Data came from immunoSEQ multiplex PCR; TCRdb stores just in-frame clones and leaves some out. The table shows tens of thousands of clones, with 90% to 95% occurring only once. In regard to this clone: Its antigen is unknown. The germline gene is not matched at one end of the junction; a read error may be the cause.

Germline CDR1 SSHAT, CDR2 FNYEAQ (reference sequence). The CDR3 has 14 residues. Study-wide points: Mean expanded clone counts were higher in CD8+ than CD4+ T cells.

The chain uses TRBV7-7 and TRBJ2-7; possibly TRBD1 for D (5 bases). The sample was CD4+ or CD8+ T cells sorted from blood, taken in a trial of the OX40 agonist ivuxolimab. The sequence derives from an adult with an advanced solid tumor such as melanoma, head and neck, liver or kidney cancer. DNA for the CDR3: TGTGCTAGCAGCTTAGGTAGGGGAAACTACGAGCAGTACTTC. It is translated as CASSLGRGNYEQYF.